The 3 T cell receptor beta chains listed next were all sequenced from one sample in a study of shared clonotypes between healthy human individuals (TCRdb year 2020). Library preparation was by the immunoSEQ multiplex PCR assay. TCRdb provides this immuneACCESS table in a form limited to in-frame rearrangements. Some clones are lacking; in checked studies, under half of them reflect an unresolved V gene, and why the rest are absent is not known. The sample includes approximately 250,000 clones, with over 50% observed a single time. In total, the top ten clones hold around 10% of the sample. Sequencing used memory CD4+ T cells sorted from blood. The label giving this sample's cell subset or site can be read as: CD45RA-negative fraction. Every receptor here comes from a man aged 25 to 40 in good health.

J is TRBJ2-1 and V is TRBV19; no firm D call. With 0 bases removed from V and 2 bases from J, the gap between germline ends came to 8 bases. Germline assignment: CDR1 LNHDA and CDR2 SQIVND (reference sequence). This CDR3 comprises 15 residues. This CDR3 is CASSIDRRTYNEQFF. The CDR3 region has the DNA TGTGCCAGTAGTATAGATAGAAGGACCTACAATGAGCAGTTCTTC.

This clone occurred once. This sequence joins TRBV29-1 and TRBJ1-1, with 7 positions matching TRBD1. Germline V gene sequence: CDR1 SQVTM, CDR2 ANQGSEA. This CDR3 contains 13 residues. V was clipped by 6 bases and J by 1 base; unmatched bases: 5. The CDR3 region has the DNA TGCAGCGTAAACAGGGGTTCGAACACTGAAGCTTTCTTT. Protein sequence: CSVNRGSNTEAFF.

The V call is TRBV27, the J call TRBJ2-2; 8 nucleotides match TRBD2. This CDR3 region has 16 residues. Germline CDR1 is MNHEY and CDR2 is SMNVEV (reference sequence). Losses at the gene ends were 9 bases for V and 3 bases for J; bases not matched to a gene: 12. The CDR3 DNA is TGTGCCAGTAAAGCGGGAGCTGGGTTCGACACCGGGGAGCTGTTTTTT. This encodes CASKAGAGFDTGELFF.